This T cell receptor beta chain was identified in a study of blood T cells in healthy people across ages. General study points: Researchers deemed the diversity estimates from one million T cells underestimates. Per million T cells, TCR beta diversity dropped roughly linearly as age increased.

V lost 7 bases and J 2 bases, leaving 12 bases between the germline ends. Germline-derived CDR1 and CDR2 are LGHNA and YNFKEQ. CDR3 length: 15 amino acids. Together with a sample-barcoded 5' primer, a J-beta primer mix was included in a second PCR lasting about 7 to 11 cycles. TCRdb re-called the 5' RACE reads with MiXCR, one entry per CDR3 protein. The sample comprises about 800,000 distinct CDR3 sequences, 55% to 75% of which are singletons, and 22% rests with the top ten. With respect to this clonotype: Its antigen remains unknown.

The chain is built from TRBV4-2 and TRBJ2-6; D is ambiguous. The sequence was collected from a man aged 25-45 years in good health. Sequencing used blood. CDR3 coding DNA: TGTGCCAGCACCCCCTCGGCGGCTGGGGCCAACGTCCTGACTTTC. As protein: CASTPSAAGANVLTF.